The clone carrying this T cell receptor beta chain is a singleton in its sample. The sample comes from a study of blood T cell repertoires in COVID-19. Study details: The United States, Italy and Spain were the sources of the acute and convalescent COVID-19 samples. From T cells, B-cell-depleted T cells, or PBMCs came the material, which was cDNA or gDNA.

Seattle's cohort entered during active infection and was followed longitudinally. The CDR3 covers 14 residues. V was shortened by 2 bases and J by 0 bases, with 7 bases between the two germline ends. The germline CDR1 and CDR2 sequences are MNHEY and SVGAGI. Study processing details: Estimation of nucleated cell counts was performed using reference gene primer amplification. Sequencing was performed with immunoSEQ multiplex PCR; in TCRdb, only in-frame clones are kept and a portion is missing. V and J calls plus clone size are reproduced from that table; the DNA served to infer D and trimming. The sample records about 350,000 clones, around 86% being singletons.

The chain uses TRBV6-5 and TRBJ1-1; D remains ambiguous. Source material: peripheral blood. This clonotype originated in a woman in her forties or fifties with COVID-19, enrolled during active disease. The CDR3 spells CASSYTVMNTEAFF. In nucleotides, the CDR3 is TGTGCCAGCAGTTACACGGTTATGAACACTGAAGCTTTCTTT.